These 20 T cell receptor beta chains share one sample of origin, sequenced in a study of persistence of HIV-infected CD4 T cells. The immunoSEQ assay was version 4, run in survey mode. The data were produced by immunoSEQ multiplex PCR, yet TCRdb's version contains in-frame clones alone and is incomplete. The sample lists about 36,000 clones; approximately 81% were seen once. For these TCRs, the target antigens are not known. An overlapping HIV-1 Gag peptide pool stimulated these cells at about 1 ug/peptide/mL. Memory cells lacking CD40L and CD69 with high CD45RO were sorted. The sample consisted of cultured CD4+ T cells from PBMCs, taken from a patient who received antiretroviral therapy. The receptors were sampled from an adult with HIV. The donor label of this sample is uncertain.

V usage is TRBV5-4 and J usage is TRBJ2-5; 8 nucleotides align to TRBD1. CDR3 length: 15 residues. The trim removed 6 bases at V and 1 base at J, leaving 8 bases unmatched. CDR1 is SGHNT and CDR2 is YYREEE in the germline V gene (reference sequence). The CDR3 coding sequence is TGTGCCAGCAATCAGAACAGGGGGGCCCAAGAGACCCAGTACTTC. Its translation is CASNQNRGAQETQYF.

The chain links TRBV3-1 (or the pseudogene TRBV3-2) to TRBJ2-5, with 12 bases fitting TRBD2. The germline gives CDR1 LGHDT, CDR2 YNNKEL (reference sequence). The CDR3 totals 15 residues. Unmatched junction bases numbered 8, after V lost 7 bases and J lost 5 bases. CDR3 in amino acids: CASILTSGGTETQYF. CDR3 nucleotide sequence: TGTGCCAGCATCCTGACTAGCGGGGGCACCGAGACCCAGTACTTC.

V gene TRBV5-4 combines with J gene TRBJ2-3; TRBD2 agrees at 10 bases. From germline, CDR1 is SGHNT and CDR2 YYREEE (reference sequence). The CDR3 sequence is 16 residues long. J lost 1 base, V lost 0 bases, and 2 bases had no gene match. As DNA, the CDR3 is TGTGCCAGCAGCTTGGCCCTAGCGGGGGGCACAGATACGCAGTATTTT. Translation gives CASSLALAGGTDTQYF.

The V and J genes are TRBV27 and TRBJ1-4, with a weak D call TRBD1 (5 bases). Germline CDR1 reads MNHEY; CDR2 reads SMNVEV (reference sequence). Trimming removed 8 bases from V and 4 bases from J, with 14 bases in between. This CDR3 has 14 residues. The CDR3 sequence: CASGRDGLNEKLFF. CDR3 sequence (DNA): TGTGCCAGCGGGCGGGACGGCCTTAATGAAAAACTGTTTTTT.

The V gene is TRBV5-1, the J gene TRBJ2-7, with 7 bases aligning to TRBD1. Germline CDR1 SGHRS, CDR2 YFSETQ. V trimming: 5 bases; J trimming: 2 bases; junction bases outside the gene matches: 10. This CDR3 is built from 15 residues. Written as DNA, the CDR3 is TGCGCCAGCAGTTCTCAAGGGACAGCAGCCTACGAGCAGTACTTC. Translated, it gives CASSSQGTAAYEQYF.

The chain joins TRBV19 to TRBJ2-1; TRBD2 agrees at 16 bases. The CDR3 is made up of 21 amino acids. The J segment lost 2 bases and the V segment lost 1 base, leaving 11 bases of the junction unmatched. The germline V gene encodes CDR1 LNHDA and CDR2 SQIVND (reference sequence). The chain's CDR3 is CASSIGLFGTSGGATYNEQFF. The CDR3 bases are TGTGCCAGTAGTATAGGCCTTTTCGGGACTAGCGGGGGGGCAACCTACAATGAGCAGTTCTTC.

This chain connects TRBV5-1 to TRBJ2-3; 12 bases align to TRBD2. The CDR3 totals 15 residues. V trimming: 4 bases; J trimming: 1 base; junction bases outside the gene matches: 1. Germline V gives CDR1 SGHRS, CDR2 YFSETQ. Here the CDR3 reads CASSPSGGGTDTQYF. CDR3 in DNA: TGCGCCAGCAGCCCTAGCGGGGGGGGCACAGATACGCAGTATTTT.

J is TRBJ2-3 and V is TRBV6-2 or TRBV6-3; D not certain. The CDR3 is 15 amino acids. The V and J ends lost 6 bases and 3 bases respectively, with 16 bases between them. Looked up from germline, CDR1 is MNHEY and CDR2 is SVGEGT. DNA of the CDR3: TGTGCCAGCAGCCGCGGCGGAGAGGAAACAGATACGCAGTATTTT. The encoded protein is CASSRGGEETDTQYF.

CDR3 bases: TGTGCCAGCAGCCCCAGGGGGGGCACTGAAGCTTTCTTT. This sequence encodes CASSPRGGTEAFF. The rearrangement links TRBV3-1 (or the pseudogene TRBV3-2) to TRBJ1-1, with 7 positions matching TRBD1. CDR1 and CDR2 from the germline V gene are LGHDT and YNNKEL (reference sequence). The CDR3 is 13 residues long. The V segment lost 4 bases and the J segment 4 bases; nucleotides outside the gene matches: 3.

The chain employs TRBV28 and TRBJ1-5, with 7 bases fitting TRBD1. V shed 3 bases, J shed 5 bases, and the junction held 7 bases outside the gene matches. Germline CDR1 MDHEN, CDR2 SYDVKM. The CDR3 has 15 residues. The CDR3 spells CASSFLDREDQPQHF. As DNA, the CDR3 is TGTGCCAGCAGTTTTCTCGACAGGGAGGATCAGCCCCAGCATTTT.

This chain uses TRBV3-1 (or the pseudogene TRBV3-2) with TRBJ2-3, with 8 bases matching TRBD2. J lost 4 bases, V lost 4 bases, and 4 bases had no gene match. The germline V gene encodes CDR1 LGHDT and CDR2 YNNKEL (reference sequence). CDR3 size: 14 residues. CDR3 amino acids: CASSRGLDADTQYF. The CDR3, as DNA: TGTGCCAGCAGCCGGGGACTAGATGCAGATACGCAGTATTTT.

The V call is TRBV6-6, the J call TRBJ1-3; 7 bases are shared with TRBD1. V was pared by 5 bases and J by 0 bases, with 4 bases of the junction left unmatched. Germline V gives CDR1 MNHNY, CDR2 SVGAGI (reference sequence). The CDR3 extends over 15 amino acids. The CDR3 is CASSGQVRSGNTIYF. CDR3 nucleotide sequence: TGTGCCAGCAGTGGACAGGTCCGCTCTGGAAACACCATATATTTT.

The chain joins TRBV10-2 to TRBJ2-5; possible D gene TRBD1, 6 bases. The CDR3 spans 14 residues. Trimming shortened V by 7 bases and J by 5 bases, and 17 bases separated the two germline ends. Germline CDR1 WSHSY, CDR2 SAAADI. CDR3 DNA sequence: TGCGCCAGCACCGATCCGGGACACGGGGAGACCCAGTACTTC. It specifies CASTDPGHGETQYF.

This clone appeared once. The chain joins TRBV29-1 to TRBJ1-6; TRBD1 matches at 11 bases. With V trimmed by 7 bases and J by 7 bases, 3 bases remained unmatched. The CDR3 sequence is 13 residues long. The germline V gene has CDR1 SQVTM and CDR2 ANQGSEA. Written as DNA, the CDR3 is TGCAGCGCTGGGACAGGGGGAAATTCACCCCTCCACTTT. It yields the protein CSAGTGGNSPLHF.

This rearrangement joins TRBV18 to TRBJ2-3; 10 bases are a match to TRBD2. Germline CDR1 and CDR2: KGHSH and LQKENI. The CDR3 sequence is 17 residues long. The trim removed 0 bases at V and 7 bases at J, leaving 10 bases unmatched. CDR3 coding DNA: TGTGCCAGCTCACCACCGTCGGGGCTAGCGGGGGCCTATACGCAGTATTTT. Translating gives CASSPPSGLAGAYTQYF.

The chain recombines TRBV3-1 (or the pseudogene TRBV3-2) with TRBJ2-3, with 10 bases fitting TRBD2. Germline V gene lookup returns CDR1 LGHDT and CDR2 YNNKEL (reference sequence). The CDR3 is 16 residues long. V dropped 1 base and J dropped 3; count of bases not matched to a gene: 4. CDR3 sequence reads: CASSQGAGGPTDTQYF. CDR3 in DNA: TGTGCCAGCAGCCAAGGAGCGGGGGGGCCAACAGATACGCAGTATTTT.

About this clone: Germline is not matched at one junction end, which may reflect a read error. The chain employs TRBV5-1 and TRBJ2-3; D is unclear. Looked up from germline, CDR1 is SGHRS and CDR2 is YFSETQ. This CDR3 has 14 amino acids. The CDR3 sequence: CASRLDHYTDTQYF. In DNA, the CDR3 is TGCGCCAGCAGATTGGACCACTACACAGATACGCAGTATTTT.

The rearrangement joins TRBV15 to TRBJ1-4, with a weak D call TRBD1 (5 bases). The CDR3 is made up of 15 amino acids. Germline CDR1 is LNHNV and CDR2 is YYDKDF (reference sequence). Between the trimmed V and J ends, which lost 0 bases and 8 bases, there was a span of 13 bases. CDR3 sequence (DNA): TGTGCCACCAGCAGAGATCTCCAGGGCGGAGAAAAACTGTTTTTT. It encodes CATSRDLQGGEKLFF. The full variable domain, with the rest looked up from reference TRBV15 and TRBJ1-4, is DAMVIQNPRYQVTQFGKPVTLSCSQTLNHNVMYWYQQKSSQAPKLLFHYYDKDFNNEADTPDNFQSRRPNTSFCFLDIRSPGLGDTAMYLCATSRDLQGGEKLFFGSGTQLSVL.

The CDR3 spells CASSKWTGGSTNEKLFF. CDR3 coding DNA: TGTGCCAGCAGCAAATGGACAGGGGGCTCAACTAATGAAAAACTGTTTTTT. The chain combines TRBV21-1 with TRBJ1-4; the D call of TRBD1 is as the table states it, not checked on the DNA. TRBV21-1 is annotated as a pseudogene. The CDR3 extends over 17 amino acids.

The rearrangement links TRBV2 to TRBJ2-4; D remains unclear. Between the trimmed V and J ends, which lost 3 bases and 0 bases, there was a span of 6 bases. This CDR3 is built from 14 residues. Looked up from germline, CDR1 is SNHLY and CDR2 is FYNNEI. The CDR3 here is CASSDGLAKNIQYF. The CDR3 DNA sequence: TGTGCCAGCAGTGATGGTCTAGCCAAAAACATTCAGTACTTC.